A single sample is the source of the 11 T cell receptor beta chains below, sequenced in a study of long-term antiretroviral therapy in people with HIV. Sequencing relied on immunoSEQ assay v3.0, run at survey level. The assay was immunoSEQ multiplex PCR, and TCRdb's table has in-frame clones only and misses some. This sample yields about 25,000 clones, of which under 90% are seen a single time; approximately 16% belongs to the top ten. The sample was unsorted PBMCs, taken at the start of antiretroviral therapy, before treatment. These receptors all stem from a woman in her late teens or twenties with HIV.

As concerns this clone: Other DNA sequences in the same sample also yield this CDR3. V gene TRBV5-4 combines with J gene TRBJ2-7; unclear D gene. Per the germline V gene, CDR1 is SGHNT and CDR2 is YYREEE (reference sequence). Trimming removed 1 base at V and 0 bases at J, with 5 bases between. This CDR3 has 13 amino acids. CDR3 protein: CASSLYGSYEQYF. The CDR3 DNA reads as TGTGCCAGCAGCTTGTATGGCTCCTACGAGCAGTACTTC.

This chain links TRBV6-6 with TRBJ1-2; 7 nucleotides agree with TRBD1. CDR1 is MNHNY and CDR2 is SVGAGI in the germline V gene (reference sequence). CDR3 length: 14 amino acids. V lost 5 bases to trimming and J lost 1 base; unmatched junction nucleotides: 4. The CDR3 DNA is TGTGCCAGCAGTGCCCGACAGGGTAACTATGGCTACACCTTC. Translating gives CASSARQGNYGYTF.

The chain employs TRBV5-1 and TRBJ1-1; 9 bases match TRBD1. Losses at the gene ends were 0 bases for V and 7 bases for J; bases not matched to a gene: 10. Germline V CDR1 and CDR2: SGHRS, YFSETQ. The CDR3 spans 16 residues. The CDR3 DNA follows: TGCGCCAGCAGCTTGGTTAGGGACAGGGACATGAATGAAGCTTTCTTT. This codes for CASSLVRDRDMNEAFF.

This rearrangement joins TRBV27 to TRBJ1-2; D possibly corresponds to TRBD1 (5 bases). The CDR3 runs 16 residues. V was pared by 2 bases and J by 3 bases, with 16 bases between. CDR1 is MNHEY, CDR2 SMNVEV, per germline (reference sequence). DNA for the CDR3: TGTGCCAGCAGTTTAACCGTAAGGGGCCCGGACTATGGCTACACCTTC. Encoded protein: CASSLTVRGPDYGYTF.

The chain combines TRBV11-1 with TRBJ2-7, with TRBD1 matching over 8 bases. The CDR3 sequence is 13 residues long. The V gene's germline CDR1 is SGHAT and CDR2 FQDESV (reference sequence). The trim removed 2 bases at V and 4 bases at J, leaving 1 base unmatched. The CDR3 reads CASSLTGGYEQYF. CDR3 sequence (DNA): TGTGCCAGCAGCTTAACAGGGGGGTACGAGCAGTACTTC.

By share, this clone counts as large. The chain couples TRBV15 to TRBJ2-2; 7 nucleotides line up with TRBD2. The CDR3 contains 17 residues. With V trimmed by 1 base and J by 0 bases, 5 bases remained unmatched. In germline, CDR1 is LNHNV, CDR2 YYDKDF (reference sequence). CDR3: CATSRGGGLANTGELFF. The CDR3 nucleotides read TGTGCCACCAGCAGAGGCGGGGGACTCGCGAACACCGGGGAGCTGTTTTTT.

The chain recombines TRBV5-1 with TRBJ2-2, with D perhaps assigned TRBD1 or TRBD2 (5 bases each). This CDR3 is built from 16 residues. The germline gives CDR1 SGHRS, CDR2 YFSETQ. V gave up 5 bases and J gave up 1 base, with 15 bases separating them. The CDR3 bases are TGCGCCAGCAGGGAAGTCGGGACCCGGAACACCGGGGAGCTGTTTTTT. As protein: CASREVGTRNTGELFF.

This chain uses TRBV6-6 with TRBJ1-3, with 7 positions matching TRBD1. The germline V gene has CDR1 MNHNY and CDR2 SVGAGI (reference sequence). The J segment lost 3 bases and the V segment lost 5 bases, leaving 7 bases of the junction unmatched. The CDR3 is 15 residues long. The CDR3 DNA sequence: TGTGCCAGCAGTACACAGGGGACCGGTGGAAACACCATATATTTT. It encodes CASSTQGTGGNTIYF.

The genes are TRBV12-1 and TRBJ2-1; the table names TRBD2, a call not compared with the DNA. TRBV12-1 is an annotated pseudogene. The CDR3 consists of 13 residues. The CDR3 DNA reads TGTGCCAGCAGCTTTGCCTCTTACAATGAGCAGTTCTTC. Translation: CASSFASYNEQFF.

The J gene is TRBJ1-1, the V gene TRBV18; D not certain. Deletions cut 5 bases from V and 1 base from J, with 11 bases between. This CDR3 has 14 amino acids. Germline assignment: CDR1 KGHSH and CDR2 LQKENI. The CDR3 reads CASSSSTKNTEAFF. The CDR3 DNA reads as TGTGCCAGCTCAAGCTCTACAAAGAACACTGAAGCTTTCTTT.

CDR3 coding DNA: TGTGCCAGCAAGGGACAGGAGTACACCGGGGAGCTGTTTTTT. Encoded protein: CASKGQEYTGELFF. The J gene is TRBJ2-2, the V gene TRBV6-6; 8 bases agree with TRBD1. The CDR3 spans 14 residues. With 7 bases clipped from V and 3 bases from J, the junction kept 4 bases outside the gene matches. Germline CDR1 reads MNHNY; CDR2 reads SVGAGI (reference sequence).